One and the same sample provided the 30 T cell receptor beta chains below, sequenced in a study of metastatic and nonmetastatic thyroid tumors. TCRdb re-called clones via MiXCR from the PCR reads. This table holds around 40,000 clones, about 15% found once. Thyroid surgery was preceded by no treatment in any patient. The sample consisted of blood. The receptors here all came from a male donor with papillary thyroid cancer or a benign thyroid nodule (not recorded which). Some clones in this sample may be carry-over from other donors' samples.

This clone has at least ten counts. The chain is built from TRBV10-1 and TRBJ2-1; 10 bases agree with TRBD2. The CDR3 has 16 amino acids. CDR1 is WNHNN and CDR2 is SYGVQD in the germline V gene (reference sequence). J was trimmed by 4 bases and V by 3 bases; bases with no gene match: 6. This CDR3 is CASSEGLAEPYNEQFF. CDR3 bases: TGCGCCAGCAGTGAAGGACTAGCGGAGCCGTACAATGAGCAGTTCTTC.

Comment on this clone: A much larger clone is a single base away; this may be a read error. The rearrangement uses TRBV10-2 and TRBJ1-2; D remains ambiguous. The CDR3 sequence is 13 residues long. Germline values: CDR1 WSHSY, CDR2 SAAADI. CDR3 DNA: TGCGCCATCAGTGAGAATGACATGTATGGCTACACCTTC. Translated, it gives CAISENDMYGYTF.

The sample holds a few counts of this clone. This clone may be a read error of a much larger clone one base away. This CDR3 is also generated by other DNA sequences in the sample. V usage is TRBV10-2 and J usage is TRBJ2-2, with 9 bases matching TRBD2. With V trimmed by 3 bases and J by 4 bases, 6 bases remained unmatched. CDR1 and CDR2 from the germline V gene are WSHSY and SAAADI. CDR3 length equals 16 residues. CDR3 sequence reads: CASSDRLAASTGELFF. CDR3 in DNA: TGCGCCAGCAGTGACCGACTAGCGGCTAGCACCGGGGAGCTGTTTTTT.

This clone turned up a few times. The rearrangement joins TRBV6-9 to TRBJ1-2, with D maybe TRBD1 (6 bases). The CDR3 is 15 residues long. The V end lost 2 bases, the J end lost 3 bases, and 13 bases lay between the germline ends. From germline, CDR1 is MNHGY and CDR2 SVAAGI. CDR3 in DNA: TGTGCCAGCAGTTATATCTTGGACAGCGACTATGGCTACACCTTC. Its translation: CASSYILDSDYGYTF.

This clone has a handful of counts. The V call is TRBV6-4, the J call TRBJ1-2; 11 bases line up with TRBD1. V was clipped by 5 bases and J by 2 bases; unmatched bases: 4. This CDR3 is built from 15 residues. CDR1 is MRHNA and CDR2 is SNTAGT in the germline V gene. CDR3 sequence: CASSPWTGGNYGYTF. In DNA form, the CDR3 reads TGTGCCAGCAGTCCCTGGACAGGGGGCAACTATGGCTACACCTTC.

In its sample, this clone ranks as medium-sized. The chain carries TRBV27 and TRBJ2-3; no firm D call. The CDR3 is made up of 13 amino acids. Germline V lookup: CDR1 MNHEY, CDR2 SMNVEV (reference sequence). Between the trimmed V and J ends, which lost 4 bases and 6 bases, there was a span of 11 bases. CDR3 nucleotides: TGTGCCAGCAGTTCATACGAGAGGGATACGCAGTATTTT. Residues: CASSSYERDTQYF.

In its sample, this clone was seen a few times. A much larger clone sits a single nucleotide away, making a read error possible. The conserved final phenylalanine or tryptophan is absent from the CDR3, which likely points to a read error. V is TRBV29-1 and J is TRBJ2-1, with D possibly being TRBD1 (6 bases). The CDR3 has 15 residues. Germline V gives CDR1 SQVTM, CDR2 ANQGSEA. Trimming took off 6 bases at V and 2 bases at J, with 17 bases between the two ends. CDR3 DNA: TGCAGCGTACACGCCAGGGGAGTCGCCTACAATGAGCAGTTCCTC. Protein product: CSVHARGVAYNEQFL.

Note on this clone: At one end, the junction sequence differs from germline, possibly due to a read error. The chain recombines TRBV11-2 with TRBJ2-1; maybe TRBD2 (6 bases). This CDR3 is 16 amino acids long. CDR1 and CDR2 from the germline V gene are SGHAT and FQNNGV. The CDR3 DNA follows: TGTGCCAGCAGCCCATTTAGCGGTAGGGCCTTTAATGAGCATTTCTTC. As protein: CASSPFSGRAFNEHFF.

The gene calls are TRBV2 and TRBJ1-6, with 7 nucleotides matching TRBD1. The CDR3 is made up of 19 amino acids. Germline CDR1 SNHLY, CDR2 FYNNEI. J lost 0 bases, V lost 4 bases, and 12 bases had no gene match. The chain's CDR3 is CASSGVPGTVGSYNSPLHF. CDR3 sequence (DNA): TGTGCCAGCAGTGGGGTTCCCGGGACAGTGGGCTCCTATAATTCACCCCTCCACTTT. The whole variable domain, filled in from reference TRBV2 and TRBJ1-6, reads EPEVTQTPSHQVTQMGQEVILRCVPISNHLYFYWYRQILGQKVEFLVSFYNNEISEKSEIFDDQFSVERPDGSNFTLKIRSTKLEDSAMYFCASSGVPGTVGSYNSPLHFGNGTRLTVT.

The sample holds many counts of this clone. This rearrangement joins TRBV7-6 to TRBJ2-5, with 10 bases matching TRBD2. Germline V gives CDR1 SGHVS, CDR2 FNYEAQ. There are 16 residues in the CDR3. The trim removed 5 bases at V and 5 bases at J, leaving 11 bases unmatched. The CDR3: CASSTTGLAARETQYF. CDR3 sequence (DNA): TGTGCCAGCAGCACAACAGGACTAGCGGCCCGGGAGACCCAGTACTTC.

The chain carries TRBV3-1 and TRBJ2-7; 9 bases agree with TRBD1. V lost 2 bases, J lost 8 bases, and 13 bases stayed unmatched. Per the germline V gene, CDR1 is LGHDT and CDR2 is YNNKEL (reference sequence). The CDR3 sequence is 16 residues long. CDR3: CASSQPRASGTGKQYF. The CDR3 nucleotides read TGTGCCAGCAGCCAACCGAGGGCATCCGGGACAGGGAAGCAGTACTTC.

This clone appeared many times. This chain uses TRBV5-4 with TRBJ2-7, with 14 bases identical to TRBD2. Germline CDR1 is SGHNT and CDR2 is YYREEE (reference sequence). The CDR3 extends over 16 amino acids. V shed 5 bases, J shed 0 bases, and the junction held 4 bases outside the gene matches. This chain's CDR3 is CASSFGTSGSSYEQYF. In nucleotides, the CDR3 is TGTGCCAGCAGTTTTGGGACTAGCGGGAGCTCCTACGAGCAGTACTTC.

The chain combines TRBV6-2 or TRBV6-3 with TRBJ2-7; no firm D call. Trimming pared 0 bases from V and 7 bases from J, leaving 10 bases between. The germline CDR1 and CDR2 sequences are MNHEY and SVGEGT. The CDR3 contains 13 residues. The CDR3 spells CASSYSAWREQYF. The CDR3 DNA reads TGTGCCAGCAGTTACTCGGCATGGCGTGAGCAGTACTTC.

On this clone itself: Given a much more abundant clone one base away, this may be a read error. V is TRBV5-5 and J is TRBJ2-1, with D unresolved. Germline CDR1 SGHKS, CDR2 YYEKEE (reference sequence). The CDR3 runs to 14 residues. The ends were cut back, 4 bases at V and 2 bases at J, with 10 bases in the middle. The CDR3 loop reads CASSAGYAYNEQFF. The CDR3 coding sequence is TGTGCCAGCAGCGCCGGGTACGCCTACAATGAGCAGTTCTTC.

This clone qualifies as medium-sized. This rearrangement joins TRBV7-9 to TRBJ1-6; D uncertain. Between the trimmed V and J ends, which lost 5 bases and 9 bases, there was a span of 14 bases. The CDR3 extends over 14 amino acids. From germline, CDR1 is SEHNR and CDR2 FQNEAQ (reference sequence). CDR3 DNA: TGTGCCAGCAGCCATACTGAATTGAGTTCACCCCTCCACTTT. Translated, it gives CASSHTELSSPLHF.

This chain uses TRBV20-1 with TRBJ2-5; D may be TRBD1 or TRBD2 (5 bases each). The CDR3 covers 18 residues. The V end was cut by 3 bases, the J end by 0 bases, with 23 bases between. From germline, CDR1 is DFQATT and CDR2 SNEGSKA (reference sequence). CDR3 amino acids: CSARRRPGRSTYQETQYF. As DNA, the CDR3 is TGCAGTGCTAGGCGGCGACCGGGACGGTCAACTTACCAAGAGACCCAGTACTTC.

This clone was found many times. The chain is built from TRBV5-1 and TRBJ2-3, with 7 bases fitting TRBD2. The CDR3 runs to 14 residues. The ends lost 6 bases at V and 4 bases at J; junction bases unmatched: 8. CDR1 and CDR2 from the germline V gene are SGHRS and YFSETQ. The CDR3 DNA is TGCGCCAGCAACTCCGGGACTATTTCAGATACGCAGTATTTT. It translates to CASNSGTISDTQYF.

This rearrangement joins TRBV3-1 to TRBJ2-7; D uncertain. The V end was cut by 4 bases, the J end by 3 bases, with 13 bases between. From germline, CDR1 is LGHDT and CDR2 YNNKEL (reference sequence). This CDR3 spans 14 amino acids. Here the CDR3 reads CASSRDPGIYEQYF. CDR3 in DNA: TGTGCCAGCAGCCGAGATCCAGGTATCTACGAGCAGTACTTC.

The chain recombines TRBV4-2 with TRBJ1-1, with no clear D. The germline gives CDR1 LGHNA, CDR2 YNFKEQ. This CDR3 has 13 amino acids. Deletions cut 0 bases from V and 4 bases from J, with 6 bases between. In DNA form, the CDR3 reads TGTGCCAGCAGCCAAGAAGGGCGCACTGAAGCTTTCTTT. Amino acid sequence: CASSQEGRTEAFF.

The V and J genes are TRBV5-1 and TRBJ2-7, with D unclear. This CDR3 has 16 residues. The germline V and J ends were trimmed by 4 bases and 2 bases, with 19 bases remaining between them. Germline CDR1 SGHRS, CDR2 YFSETQ. The CDR3 DNA reads TGCGCCAGCAGCGCCCATCTTCAATCCTCGGCCTACGAGCAGTACTTC. It yields the protein CASSAHLQSSAYEQYF.

This clone was counted ten times or more. V is TRBV11-3 and J is TRBJ2-7, with D perhaps TRBD2 (5 bases). The CDR3 has 13 amino acids. The ends were cut back, 4 bases at V and 4 bases at J, with 11 bases in the middle. CDR1 is SGHNT and CDR2 is YENEEA in the germline V gene. The CDR3 region has the DNA TGTGCCAGCAGCTCCCGGACTGAGTACGAGCAGTACTTC. Translated, it gives CASSSRTEYEQYF. Variable domain in full (rest from reference TRBV11-3 and TRBJ2-7): EAGVVQSPRYKIIEKKQPVAFWCNPISGHNTLYWYLQNLGQGPELLIRYENEEAVDDSQLPKDRFSAERLKGVDSTLKIQPAELGDSAVYLCASSSRTEYEQYFGPGTRLTVT.

In this sample, this clone turned up many times. The rearrangement links TRBV19 to TRBJ2-5, with a possible D match to TRBD1 (6 bases). V shed 3 bases and J shed 1 base, with 12 bases lying between them. Per germline, CDR1 LNHDA and CDR2 SQIVND (reference sequence). The CDR3 has 15 residues. The CDR3, as DNA: TGTGCCAGTAGTATCGGGAACAGGGCCCAAGAGACCCAGTACTTC. It encodes CASSIGNRAQETQYF.

The V gene is TRBV5-1, the J gene TRBJ2-5; 14 bases map to TRBD2. With V trimmed by 3 bases and J by 8 bases, 9 bases remained unmatched. Germline V gives CDR1 SGHRS, CDR2 YFSETQ. The CDR3 totals 16 residues. The CDR3 region is CASSWTSGGHGDTQYF. The CDR3 nucleotides read TGCGCCAGCAGCTGGACTAGCGGGGGGCATGGGGATACCCAGTACTTC.

The chain carries TRBV12-3 or TRBV12-4 and TRBJ1-2, with D unresolved. V was trimmed by 1 base and J by 10 bases, leaving 10 bases between them. CDR3 length: 12 residues. CDR3 nucleotides: TGTGCCAGCAGTTTAGTAGACAATGTCTACACCTTC. Its translation is CASSLVDNVYTF.

Regarding this clone: A junction boundary mismatches the germline segment, possibly from a read error. The V and J genes are TRBV6-1 and TRBJ2-1, with TRBD2 as a possible D gene (6 bases). The length of the CDR3 is 16 residues. The germline V gene has CDR1 MNHNS and CDR2 SASEGT. For the CDR3, the DNA is TGTGCCAGCAGTGAAGGGGGGGATTCCGCCGCCCATGAGCGGTTCTTC. Translation gives CASSEGGDSAAHERFF.

This clone was observed a few times. The chain couples TRBV12-3 or TRBV12-4 to TRBJ1-4, with D unresolved. The V and J ends lost 6 bases and 8 bases respectively, with 13 bases between them. The CDR3 runs 13 residues. In nucleotides, the CDR3 is TGTGCCAGCAGGATCAACCCGGGGGAAAAACTGTTTTTT. It encodes CASRINPGEKLFF.

This chain joins TRBV12-3 or TRBV12-4 and TRBJ1-3, with a possible D match to TRBD1 (6 bases). Between the trimmed V and J ends, which lost 8 bases and 4 bases, there was a span of 18 bases. The CDR3 is 15 amino acids. CDR3 sequence (DNA): TGTGCCAGCCGAGGAGGGGGATCACTCGGAAACACCATATATTTT. It translates to CASRGGGSLGNTIYF.

This clone has a count of ten or more. Here the CDR3 reads CSVEKTGTYEQYF. The CDR3 DNA sequence: TGCAGCGTTGAGAAAACCGGGACCTACGAGCAGTACTTC. J is TRBJ2-7 and V is TRBV29-1; a weak D match, TRBD2 (5 bases). V was trimmed by 3 bases and J by 2 bases, leaving 11 bases between them. From germline, CDR1 is SQVTM and CDR2 ANQGSEA. There are 13 residues in the CDR3.

This clone was seen only a few times. This chain uses TRBV19 with TRBJ2-7, with 8 bases aligning to TRBD2. The CDR3 is made up of 14 amino acids. Trimming cost V 9 bases and J 3 bases; bases outside gene matches: 10. Germline V gene data show CDR1 as LNHDA and CDR2 as SQIVND (reference sequence). The CDR3 sequence is CARNLGLVHYEQYF. In DNA, the CDR3 is TGTGCCAGAAACCTGGGACTAGTCCACTACGAGCAGTACTTC.

This clone was seen repeatedly, ten times or more. The chain carries TRBV12-3 or TRBV12-4 and TRBJ2-2; 9 bases are shared with TRBD1. The ends lost 6 bases at V and 2 bases at J; junction bases unmatched: 4. The CDR3 is 15 amino acids. CDR3 in DNA: TGTGCCAGCAGGGCGGACAGGGGTAACACCGGGGAGCTGTTTTTT. Protein sequence: CASRADRGNTGELFF.